This TCR beta chain was identified in a study of T-cell memory formation after mild COVID-19. Study results and limitations: Clones contracting over day 15 to 85 were CD4/CD8 balanced, with later expanders leaning CD4+. CD8+ contracting clones occupied EMRA, while CD4+ ones occupied mainly CM and EM. Memory from before infection featured some responding clones, which suggests cross-reactive memory joined.

Only a few counts were recorded for this clonotype. Antigen unknown. CDR1 and CDR2 from the germline V gene are SQVTM and ANQGSEA. This CDR3 comprises 13 residues. V lost 7 bases and J 10 bases, leaving 19 bases between the germline ends. The authors produced TCR alpha and TCR beta cDNA libraries with sample barcodes and UMIs by 5'RACE using constant-segment primers. TCRdb re-called the 5' RACE reads through MiXCR, storing one row per CDR3 protein. Of approximately 99,000 distinct CDR3 sequences listed, 15% to 20% were seen once; the top ten hold approximately 5.5%. Sequences were obtained from PBMCs or a T cell subset sorted from them (not recorded which). The clonotype originates from a man between 18 and 29 years old who had mild COVID-19 (a few samples of this study predate the infection). Cell type and time point are not known. The V and J genes are TRBV29-1 and TRBJ1-4; possible D gene TRBD1, 6 bases. The CDR3 DNA reads TGCAGCGCATGGCGGGGGCGCGGGGTAAAACTGTTTTTT. Its translation is CSAWRGRGVKLFF.